This is a list of T cell receptor beta chains from one sample in a study of blood T cell repertoires in COVID-19. Repertoires were generated with immunoSEQ multiplex PCR, while TCRdb's copy carries only in-frame clones and drops some. This sample yields just over 15,000 clones, of which 70% to 90% are seen a single time; less than 65% belongs to the top ten. Sequencing input: peripheral blood. The receptors come from a man in his 60s with acute or convalescent COVID-19. CDR3s include the opening cysteine and the closing phenylalanine or tryptophan. Each record gives: J gene, V gene, D gene, clone size, CDR3 DNA, CDR3 protein. A D gene is named only where the DNA matches it firmly. Size values are once, few and many counts, or a class for expanded clones, and some rows have none.

TRBJ2-7 TRBV27 . . TGTGCCAGCAGTTGGAACACAGGGTACGAGCAGTACTTC CASSWNTGYEQYF
TRBJ2-1 TRBV28 . . TGTGCCAGCAGTGGGGAGGGACATTACAATGAGCAGTTCTTC CASSGEGHYNEQFF
TRBJ2-7 TRBV7-8 . . TGTGCCAGCAGCCAACCAGGGGCATACGAGCAGTACTTC CASSQPGAYEQYF
TRBJ2-7 TRBV6-6 TRBD2 once TGTGCCAGCAGCATCATTAGCGGGAGCACATCCTACGAGCAGTACTTC CASSIISGSTSYEQYF
TRBJ2-6 TRBV6-4 TRBD1 . TGTGCCAGCAGTGAGGGGACAGTCTCTGGGGCCAACGTCCTGACTTTC CASSEGTVSGANVLTF
TRBJ1-1 TRBV4-3 . . TGCGCCAGCAGCCAGTACAGGGACACTGAAGCTTTCTTT CASSQYRDTEAFF
TRBJ2-1 TRBV7-2 . . TGTGCCAGCAGCTTCGGCGGTGCCTCCTACAATGAGCAGTTCTTC CASSFGGASYNEQFF
TRBJ2-1 TRBV15 TRBD2 . TGTGCCACCAGCAGGGATGGGGCTAGCGGGAGGTGGGAGCAGTTCTTC CATSRDGASGRWEQFF
TRBJ2-1 TRBV7-9 . . TGTGCCAGCAGCCCCGGGACTTACAATGAGCAGTTCTTC CASSPGTYNEQFF
TRBJ1-2 TRBV11-3 . . TGTGCCAGCAGCTTTCAGGGTAACTATGGCTACACCTTC CASSFQGNYGYTF
TRBJ1-2 TRBV12-3/TRBV12-4 . . TGTGCCAGCAGTTCGTCGCGGGGAGATGGCTACACCTTC CASSSSRGDGYTF
TRBJ2-5 TRBV6-2/TRBV6-3 . once TGTGCCAGCAGTTACGGCAGGGGCCGGGAGACCCAGTACTTC CASSYGRGRETQYF
TRBJ1-6 TRBV28 TRBD1 . TGTGCCAGCGAGGATCTGGGACAGGGAGGATATTCACCCCTCCACTTT CASEDLGQGGYSPLHF
TRBJ2-2 TRBV11-1 TRBD2 . TGTGCCAGCAGCTATACTAGCGGGAGGGCCGCCGGGGAGCTGTTTTTT CASSYTSGRAAGELFF
TRBJ1-1 TRBV5-4 TRBD1 . TGTGCCAGCAGCTTGCAGGGGGGCACTGAAGCTTTCTTT CASSLQGGTEAFF
TRBJ1-1 TRBV5-4 TRBD1 . TGTGCCAGCAGCTTTGGACAGGGGATAGAAGCTTTCTTT CASSFGQGIEAFF
TRBJ2-2 TRBV18 . . TGTGCCAGCTCAACGGGGACTTCGCTCACCGGGGAGCTGTTTTTT CASSTGTSLTGELFF
TRBJ2-1 TRBV30 TRBD2 . TGTGCCTGGAGGCTACTAGCGGGAGGGCCCTACAATGAGCAGTTCTTC CAWRLLAGGPYNEQFF
TRBJ2-1 TRBV7-8 . . TGTGCCAGCAGCTTAGGGGGGGGGCCCGGCAATGAGCAGTTCTTC CASSLGGGPGNEQFF
TRBJ1-3 TRBV28 . . TGTGCCAGCAGCACTTACAGGAACTCTGGAAACACCATATATTTT CASSTYRNSGNTIYF
TRBJ2-4 TRBV15 . . TGTGCCACCAGCCGCCTTGGGGGGGCAGGGCTGGCCATCCTAGCCAAAAACATTCAGTACTTC CATSRLGGAGLAILAKNIQYF
TRBJ1-1 TRBV11-2 . . TGTGCCAGCAGCTTGAGGACCAGGGGCCCTACTTACGGCACTGAAGCTTTCTTT CASSLRTRGPTYGTEAFF
TRBJ1-6 TRBV27 . . TGTGCCAGCACCAAAGCGGGTCCACCCCTCCACTTT CASTKAGPPLHF
TRBJ1-5 TRBV28 . . TGTGCCAGCAGAAGCGAAAATCAGCCCCAGCATTTT CASRSENQPQHF
TRBJ2-3 TRBV3-1/TRBV3-2 TRBD2 . TGTGCCAGCAGCCAAGCCCTGACTAGCGGGCCCACCGATACGCAGTATTTT CASSQALTSGPTDTQYF
TRBJ2-2 TRBV4-2 TRBD1 . TGTGCCAGCAGCCAAGATCGGACAGGGGGTAACACCGGGGAGCTGTTTTTT CASSQDRTGGNTGELFF
TRBJ2-2 TRBV27 . . TGTGCCAGCAGTTTATACGTAGAGAGGAACACCGGGGAGCTGTTTTTT CASSLYVERNTGELFF
TRBJ2-1 TRBV27 TRBD1 . TGTGCCAGCAGTTTATCTTGGACAGGGGGTTACAATGAGCAGTTCTTC CASSLSWTGGYNEQFF
TRBJ1-4 TRBV5-8 . . TGTGCCAGCAGCCCCAGGGTCCGGCGGAGAAATGAAAAACTGTTTTTT CASSPRVRRRNEKLFF
TRBJ2-3 TRBV6-5 . . TGTGCCAGCACCGAGGGACTTAGCACAGATACGCAGTATTTT CASTEGLSTDTQYF
TRBJ1-3 TRBV4-3 TRBD1 once TGCGCCAGCAGCCATGACAGGGGATCTGGAAACACCATATATTTT CASSHDRGSGNTIYF
TRBJ2-3 TRBV12-2 . . TGTGCAAGTCGTCACATAAGGACTTTCTTGGATACGCAGTATTTT CASRHIRTFLDTQYF
TRBJ2-3 TRBV19 . . TGTGCCAGTAGTTCCCGGACGGTGGGGCAAGGCGATACGCAGTATTTT CASSSRTVGQGDTQYF
TRBJ1-6 TRBV5-4 TRBD1 . TGTGCCAGCAGCACTCGGACAGGTCCTTTTAATTCACCCCTCCACTTT CASSTRTGPFNSPLHF
TRBJ2-7 TRBV11-2 . . TGTGCCAGCAGCTTAGGCAGGTCTCAAGAGCAGTACTTC CASSLGRSQEQYF
TRBJ2-5 TRBV5-1 TRBD2 . TGCGCCAGCAGCTTGGTTCTAGCGGGAGGGGGAAAGACCCAGTACTTC CASSLVLAGGGKTQYF
TRBJ1-1 TRBV19 . . TGTGCCAGTGCAGGACAGCCGAACACTGAAGCTTTCTTT CASAGQPNTEAFF
TRBJ2-7 TRBV7-2 TRBD2 . TGTGCCAGCAGCTTTCTAGCGGGGGGCTACGAGCAGTACTTC CASSFLAGGYEQYF
TRBJ1-1 TRBV9 . once TGTGCCAGCAGCGTAAGCGGGAGGGCCGCTGAAGCTTTCTTT CASSVSGRAAEAFF
TRBJ2-5 TRBV19 . . TGTGCCAGTAGTATAGGGCCGACATGGGAGACCCAGTACTTC CASSIGPTWETQYF
TRBJ1-2 TRBV19 TRBD1 . TGTGCCAGTAATCCGGGACAGGGACGTGGCTACACCTTC CASNPGQGRGYTF
TRBJ2-5 TRBV6-5 . . TGTGCCAGCAGATCCCTGACACAAGAGACCCAGTACTTC CASRSLTQETQYF
TRBJ2-5 TRBV4-2 . . TGTGCCAGCAGCCAGACGGAGGGGGAGACCCAGTACTTC CASSQTEGETQYF
TRBJ2-5 TRBV7-9 TRBD2 once TGTGCCAGCAGCCTGGGACTAGCACAAGAGACCCAGTACTTC CASSLGLAQETQYF
TRBJ1-2 TRBV7-9 . few TGTGCCAGCAGCTTAGATCTCGGGGGGAGATTGCCCTATGGCTACACCTTC CASSLDLGGRLPYGYTF
TRBJ1-1 TRBV24-1 TRBD1 once TGTGCCACCAGTTCCGACAGGGACACTGAAGCTTTCTTT CATSSDRDTEAFF
TRBJ1-1 TRBV7-9 . . TGTGCCAGCAGCTTAGCGAAGCAAACTGAAGCTTTCTTT CASSLAKQTEAFF
TRBJ1-5 TRBV19 TRBD1 . TGTGCCAGTAGTATGCCGGACAGGGCCAGCAATCAGCCCCAGCATTTT CASSMPDRASNQPQHF
TRBJ2-7 TRBV6-5 . . . CASSSSGHSSYEQYF
TRBJ2-1 TRBV5-1 TRBD1 . TGCGCCAGCAGCTTGGGGACAGGGGGCTCCTACAATGAGCAGTTCTTC CASSLGTGGSYNEQFF
TRBJ2-1 TRBV19 TRBD2 once TGTGCCAGTAGGACCGGGACTAGCGGGAGCGGTGAGCAGTTCTTC CASRTGTSGSGEQFF
TRBJ1-2 TRBV7-8 . . TGTGCCAGCAGCTTAGTTCTACTCCCGACAGCTAACTATGGCTACACCTTC CASSLVLLPTANYGYTF
TRBJ1-6 TRBV5-6 . . TGTGCCAGCAGCTTAGGGGCGAGCCGTGGTTCACCCCTCCACTTT CASSLGASRGSPLHF
TRBJ2-4 TRBV7-9 TRBD1 . TGTGCCAGCAGCTTACCTGGGGACAGACAGTACTTC CASSLPGDRQYF
TRBJ1-5 TRBV6-2/TRBV6-3 . . TGTGCCAGCAGTTACTCCCACATAAGCAATCAGCCCCAGCATTTT CASSYSHISNQPQHF
TRBJ2-5 TRBV7-6 . . TGTGCCAGCAGCTTCGGGGTAAACCGACCCCCCTGGGAGTACTTC CASSFGVNRPPWEYF
TRBJ1-3 TRBV9 TRBD1 . TGTGCCAGCAGCGGGACAGGGGTCTTCTCTGGAAACACCATATATTTT CASSGTGVFSGNTIYF
TRBJ1-3 TRBV19 . few TGTGCCAGTAGTATTACAGCCTCTGGAAACACCATATATTTT CASSITASGNTIYF
TRBJ1-4 TRBV19 . . TGTGCCAGTATGGGCAGGGTTAATGAAAAACTGTTTTTT CASMGRVNEKLFF
TRBJ1-6 TRBV5-4 . few TGTGCCAGCAGCGTAGCCAGGGGCACCCTTAATTCACCCCTCCACTTT CASSVARGTLNSPLHF